The 14 T cell receptor beta chains presented below share a single source sample, sequenced in a study of T cell repertoires in cytomegalovirus infection. In TCRdb, the reads were re-called with MiXCR into one record per CDR3 protein. Of fewer than 550,000 distinct CDR3 sequences in the sample, 16% are singletons; the top ten hold under 30%. What was sequenced was CD8+ T cells from PBMCs. Receptor source: a human donor in good health (CMV status not recorded). Some clones in this sample may be carry-over from other donors' samples.

On this clonotype: Given a much more abundant clone one base away, this may be a read error. The V and J genes are TRBV7-9 and TRBJ2-1; D gene uncertain. V lost 8 bases, J lost 8 bases, and 16 bases lay in between. There are 13 residues in the CDR3. CDR1 is SEHNR and CDR2 is FQNEAQ in the germline V gene (reference sequence). This chain's CDR3 is CASASPLGYEQFF. The CDR3 DNA is TGTGCCAGCGCATCCCCCTTGGGGTATGAGCAGTTCTTC. The full variable domain, its missing parts supplied by reference TRBV7-9 and TRBJ2-1, is DTGVSQNPRHKITKRGQNVTFRCDPISEHNRLYWYRQTLGQGPEFLTYFQNEAQLEKSRLLSDRFSAERPKGSFSTLEIQRTEQGDSAMYLCASASPLGYEQFFGPGTRLTVL.

This clonotype was observed at least ten times. The V gene is TRBV7-2, the J gene TRBJ2-2, with 7 nucleotides matching TRBD2. The CDR3 runs 15 residues. CDR1 is SGHTA and CDR2 is FQGNSA in the germline V gene. V dropped 5 bases and J dropped 0; count of bases not matched to a gene: 3. In DNA form, the CDR3 reads TGTGCCAGCAGCCATAGCGGGCCGAACACCGGGGAGCTGTTTTTT. Amino acid sequence: CASSHSGPNTGELFF.

This clonotype was seen a few times. The V call is TRBV20-1, the J call TRBJ2-7, with 9 bases fitting TRBD1. Germline V lookup: CDR1 DFQATT, CDR2 SNEGSKA (reference sequence). The CDR3 runs to 13 residues. Trimming took 1 base from V and 3 from J; bases not matched to a gene: 1. CDR3 protein: CSARGDRVYEQYF. The DNA for the CDR3 is TGCAGTGCTAGAGGGGACAGGGTCTACGAGCAGTACTTC.

This clonotype was recorded many times. J is TRBJ2-1 and V is TRBV19; D remains unclear. Looked up from germline, CDR1 is LNHDA and CDR2 is SQIVND (reference sequence). V was clipped by 6 bases and J by 4 bases, with 13 bases between them. The CDR3 extends over 14 amino acids. The CDR3 sequence is CASRAARLYNEQFF. The CDR3 DNA follows: TGTGCCAGTAGGGCAGCCAGACTTTACAATGAGCAGTTCTTC.

This clonotype was seen at least ten times. The V gene is TRBV7-6, the J gene TRBJ2-1, with D perhaps TRBD1 (5 bases). The V end lost 1 base, the J end lost 0 bases, and 13 bases lay between the germline ends. CDR3 length: 17 amino acids. Germline V gene sequence: CDR1 SGHVS, CDR2 FNYEAQ. As DNA, the CDR3 is TGTGCCAGCAGCTTAGGGGGCAGGGTCCGCTCCTACAATGAGCAGTTCTTC. Translation: CASSLGGRVRSYNEQFF.

At least ten counts were recorded for this clonotype. The chain is built from TRBV27 and TRBJ2-2; TRBD2 matches at 12 bases. CDR1 is MNHEY, CDR2 SMNVEV, per germline (reference sequence). Losses at the gene ends were 3 bases for V and 0 bases for J; bases not matched to a gene: 8. The CDR3 runs 19 residues. CDR3 sequence (DNA): TGTGCCAGCAGTTTGAGTTGGACTAGCGGGGACTCGAACACCGGGGAGCTGTTTTTT. Protein product: CASSLSWTSGDSNTGELFF.

This clonotype was recorded many times. This chain links TRBV7-9 with TRBJ2-7; D ambiguous. The CDR3 has 12 residues. Trimming stripped 3 bases from V and 5 bases from J, with 8 bases between. Germline V CDR1 and CDR2: SEHNR, FQNEAQ (reference sequence). CDR3 loop: CASSFIGDEQYF. The DNA of the CDR3 is TGTGCCAGCAGCTTCATCGGCGACGAGCAGTACTTC.

V and J are TRBV19 and TRBJ2-7; 7 positions agree with TRBD2. This CDR3 comprises 13 residues. In germline, CDR1 is LNHDA, CDR2 SQIVND (reference sequence). V lost 5 bases to trimming and J lost 3 bases; unmatched junction nucleotides: 4. The CDR3 region is CASSFTSVYEQYF. The CDR3 coding sequence is TGTGCCAGTAGTTTTACTAGCGTCTACGAGCAGTACTTC.

V is TRBV12-3 or TRBV12-4 and J is TRBJ2-2, with 13 bases aligning to TRBD2. The CDR3 runs to 17 residues. V lost 4 bases and J lost 6; bases outside the gene matches: 8. The CDR3: CASSSRLAGGYPGELFF. CDR3 nucleotide sequence: TGTGCCAGCAGTTCCAGACTAGCGGGAGGATACCCCGGGGAGCTGTTTTTT.

This clonotype was seen repeatedly, ten times or more. V and J are TRBV7-6 and TRBJ1-4, with D tentatively TRBD1 (5 bases). This CDR3 has 14 residues. Germline-derived CDR1 and CDR2 are SGHVS and FNYEAQ. V was shortened by 5 bases and J by 1 base, with 8 bases between the two germline ends. Written as DNA, the CDR3 is TGTGCCAGCAGCAACAGGCTAACTAATGAAAAACTGTTTTTT. It specifies CASSNRLTNEKLFF. Together with reference TRBV7-6 and TRBJ1-4, the CDR3 gives the full variable domain: GAGVSQSPRYKVTKRGQDVALRCDPISGHVSLYWYRQALGQGPEFLTYFNYEAQQDKSGLPNDRFSAERPEGSISTLTIQRTEQRDSAMYRCASSNRLTNEKLFFGSGTQLSVL.

This clonotype was counted ten times or more. The chain links TRBV11-1 to TRBJ2-1, with a possible D match to TRBD1 (5 bases). CDR3 length: 14 amino acids. The germline gives CDR1 SGHAT, CDR2 FQDESV (reference sequence). The germline V and J ends were trimmed by 4 bases and 7 bases, with 14 bases remaining between them. The CDR3 protein is CASSYFQGRNEQFF. In DNA, the CDR3 is TGTGCCAGCAGCTATTTTCAGGGCCGAAATGAGCAGTTCTTC.

At least ten counts were recorded for this clonotype. The gene calls are TRBV27 and TRBJ1-2, with D maybe TRBD1 (5 bases). V shed 1 base and J shed 2 bases, with 11 bases lying between them. The CDR3 is made up of 15 amino acids. Per the germline V gene, CDR1 is MNHEY and CDR2 is SMNVEV (reference sequence). The CDR3 DNA reads TGTGCCAGCAGTTTATTGGCAGGGACGAACTATGGCTACACCTTC. This encodes CASSLLAGTNYGYTF.

CDR3: CASSQDQGPETQYF. CDR3 coding DNA: TGTGCCAGCAGCCAAGACCAGGGTCCTGAGACCCAGTACTTC. V and J are TRBV3-1 and TRBJ2-5; TRBD1 might be the D (5 bases). Germline V gives CDR1 LGHDT, CDR2 YNNKEL (reference sequence). This CDR3 is built from 14 residues. The V and J ends lost 0 bases and 5 bases respectively, with 10 bases between them.

This clonotype appeared a few times. V is TRBV20-1 and J is TRBJ2-1, with D unclear. The CDR3 sequence is 16 residues long. V lost 0 bases and J 4 bases, leaving 16 bases between the germline ends. The V gene's germline CDR1 is DFQATT and CDR2 SNEGSKA (reference sequence). The CDR3 nucleotides read TGCAGTGCTAGAGATTTCGAAGCCGGCTTTTACAATGAGCAGTTCTTC. This sequence encodes CSARDFEAGFYNEQFF.